Presented here are 25 T cell receptor beta chains from one specimen sequenced in a study of blood T cell repertoires in COVID-19. The data were produced by immunoSEQ multiplex PCR, yet TCRdb's version contains in-frame clones alone and is incomplete. The repertoire holds 130,000 to 150,000 clones, with about 90% as singletons. Input material: PBMCs or T cells enriched from blood (not recorded which). All receptors come from a man in his sixties who had recovered from COVID-19.

This chain joins TRBV3-1 (or the pseudogene TRBV3-2) and TRBJ1-2; TRBD1 matches at 9 bases. The CDR3 has 14 residues. Germline V gene lookup returns CDR1 LGHDT and CDR2 YNNKEL (reference sequence). V was clipped by 4 bases and J by 7 bases; unmatched bases: 7. DNA of the CDR3: TGTGCCAGCAGCCCTCGGACAGGGGTGTTTGGCTACACCTTC. This gives the protein CASSPRTGVFGYTF.

This clone was recorded only once. The J gene is TRBJ1-2, the V gene TRBV6-6, with 8 nucleotides matching TRBD1. V dropped 6 bases and J dropped 4; count of bases not matched to a gene: 10. Germline V gives CDR1 MNHNY, CDR2 SVGAGI (reference sequence). The CDR3 runs to 15 residues. The CDR3 DNA follows: TGTGCCAGCAGACCCCGGACAGGGATTAGCTATGGCTACACCTTC. It is translated as CASRPRTGISYGYTF.

This clone was recorded a few times. The J gene is TRBJ2-1, the V gene TRBV9; 7 bases are a match to TRBD2. The CDR3 covers 18 residues. Germline V lookup: CDR1 SGDLS, CDR2 YYNGEE. Losses at the gene ends were 2 bases for V and 0 bases for J; bases not matched to a gene: 11. The CDR3 DNA is TGTGCCAGCAGCGTTGCAGGACACCGGGGGGACTCCTACAATGAGCAGTTCTTC. Protein sequence: CASSVAGHRGDSYNEQFF.

This rearrangement joins TRBV5-6 to TRBJ2-7, with TRBD1 as a possible D gene (6 bases). Looked up from germline, CDR1 is SGHDT and CDR2 is YYEEEE. This CDR3 region has 13 residues. V dropped 6 bases and J dropped 3 bases, with 13 bases sitting between them. CDR3 residues: CASTQGQYYEQYF. The DNA for the CDR3 is TGTGCCAGCACCCAAGGACAGTACTACGAGCAGTACTTC. Combining the CDR3 with reference TRBV5-6 and TRBJ2-7 gives the whole variable domain DAGVTQSPTHLIKTRGQQVTLRCSPKSGHDTVSWYQQALGQGPQFIFQYYEEEERQRGNFPDRFSGHQFPNYSSELNVNALLLGDSALYLCASTQGQYYEQYFGPGTRLTVT.

The chain couples TRBV6-5 to TRBJ1-1, with D perhaps matching TRBD1 (5 bases). The CDR3 is made up of 15 amino acids. V lost 1 base, J lost 4 bases, and 13 bases lay in between. Germline V lookup: CDR1 MNHEY, CDR2 SVGAGI. The DNA for the CDR3 is TGTGCCAGCAGTTACTGGCGCGGGGGGAGCACTGAAGCTTTCTTT. It specifies CASSYWRGGSTEAFF.

The chain combines TRBV28 with TRBJ2-7, with a tentative D call TRBD2 (6 bases). V lost 8 bases to trimming and J lost 4 bases, with 18 bases between them. The CDR3 is made up of 14 amino acids. CDR1 is MDHEN and CDR2 is SYDVKM in the germline V gene. CDR3 amino acids: CASGVWGEIYEQYF. The DNA of the CDR3 is TGTGCCAGCGGGGTTTGGGGGGAGATTTACGAGCAGTACTTC.

V and J are TRBV12-3 or TRBV12-4 and TRBJ2-7; D gene uncertain. Trimming pared 2 bases from V and 5 bases from J, leaving 7 bases between. The CDR3 covers 12 residues. DNA for the CDR3: TGTGCCAGCAGTTTAATCCGGGACGAGCAGTACTTC. Residues: CASSLIRDEQYF.

The chain joins TRBV28 to TRBJ1-5, with 7 bases identical to TRBD1. The CDR3 consists of 17 residues. With 3 bases clipped from V and 6 bases from J, the junction kept 14 bases outside the gene matches. Germline V gene data show CDR1 as MDHEN and CDR2 as SYDVKM. The CDR3 DNA reads as TGTGCCAGCAGTTTGGGGACAGTGGGATGGGTAGGTCAGCCCCAGCATTTT. This sequence encodes CASSLGTVGWVGQPQHF.

The chain combines TRBV4-1 with TRBJ2-2; TRBD2 aligns across 12 bases. The CDR3 is 18 amino acids. With 2 bases clipped from V and 7 bases from J, the junction kept 11 bases outside the gene matches. CDR1 is MGHRA, CDR2 YSYEKL, per germline. Here the CDR3 DNA reads TGCGCCAGCAGCCAAATTGCTAGCGGGGGGGCCCCTGGCGGGGAGCTGTTTTTT. Translation: CASSQIASGGAPGGELFF.

The chain links TRBV19 to TRBJ1-2; 7 bases are shared with TRBD1. CDR1 and CDR2 from the germline V gene are LNHDA and SQIVND (reference sequence). The CDR3 runs 14 residues. V dropped 6 bases and J dropped 2; count of bases not matched to a gene: 6. The CDR3 DNA sequence: TGTGCCAGTAGATTCAGGGGGTTAAACTATGGCTACACCTTC. Amino acid sequence: CASRFRGLNYGYTF. Using reference TRBV19 and TRBJ1-2 for the parts outside the CDR3, the full variable domain is DGGITQSPKYLFRKEGQNVTLSCEQNLNHDAMYWYRQDPGQGLRLIYYSQIVNDFQKGDIAEGYSVSREKKESFPLTVTSAQKNPTAFYLCASRFRGLNYGYTFGSGTRLTVV.

In DNA, the CDR3 is TGTGCCAGCAGCCAGGACAGCTCAAATCAGCCCCAGCATTTT. Translation: CASSQDSSNQPQHF. The gene calls are TRBV2 and TRBJ1-5; a weak D match, TRBD1 (6 bases). The CDR3 is 14 amino acids. V was trimmed by 6 bases and J by 4 bases, leaving 13 bases between them. Per the germline V gene, CDR1 is SNHLY and CDR2 is FYNNEI.

The V gene is TRBV29-1, the J gene TRBJ1-1; a weak D match, TRBD1 (5 bases). This CDR3 comprises 15 residues. The V gene lost 1 base and the J gene lost 0 bases, with 12 bases spanning the gap. Per the germline V gene, CDR1 is SQVTM and CDR2 is ANQGSEA. CDR3 sequence reads: CSVEVLRTLNTEAFF. Here the CDR3 DNA reads TGCAGCGTTGAAGTATTGCGGACACTGAACACTGAAGCTTTCTTT.

A single count supports this clone. The chain has TRBV5-1 and TRBJ1-4; 8 positions agree with TRBD1. Germline CDR1 and CDR2: SGHRS and YFSETQ. With V trimmed by 4 bases and J by 3 bases, 5 bases remained unmatched. The CDR3 is made up of 15 amino acids. DNA for the CDR3: TGCGCCAGCAGCGCACAGGGGGTACCTAATGAAAAACTGTTTTTT. This gives the protein CASSAQGVPNEKLFF.

This clone appeared a single time. In DNA, the CDR3 is TGTGCCAGCAGCGTCGACAGGGGGAAACTGTTTTTT. This sequence encodes CASSVDRGKLFF. The gene calls are TRBV5-4 and TRBJ1-4; TRBD1 matches 9 bases. After removal of 4 bases from V and 11 bases from J, the junction contained 3 bases not matched to a gene. This CDR3 is built from 12 residues. Germline V lookup: CDR1 SGHNT, CDR2 YYREEE (reference sequence).

This clone was seen a handful of times. This chain links TRBV5-1 with TRBJ1-1, with TRBD1 identical over 9 bases. The CDR3 is 14 amino acids. The germline V gene has CDR1 SGHRS and CDR2 YFSETQ. J lost 6 bases, V lost 4 bases, and 7 bases had no gene match. DNA for the CDR3: TGCGCCAGCAGCCGGACAGGGGAAAACCCTGAAGCTTTCTTT. As protein: CASSRTGENPEAFF. Complete variable domain (other parts from reference TRBV5-1 and TRBJ1-1): KAGVTQTPRYLIKTRGQQVTLSCSPISGHRSVSWYQQTPGQGLQFLFEYFSETQRNKGNFPGRFSGRQFSNSRSEMNVSTLELGDSALYLCASSRTGENPEAFFGQGTRLTVV.

The chain has TRBV28 and TRBJ2-7; D remains ambiguous. Between the trimmed V and J ends, which lost 6 bases and 0 bases, there was a span of 9 bases. Germline V gene sequence: CDR1 MDHEN, CDR2 SYDVKM. There are 13 residues in the CDR3. The CDR3 DNA reads as TGTGCCAGCAGCAGTCCTTTCTCCTACGAGCAGTACTTC. The encoded protein is CASSSPFSYEQYF.

The rearrangement uses TRBV21-1 and TRBJ2-5; the DNA was not compared with TRBD1, the D call given in the table. TRBV21-1 is noted as a pseudogene. The CDR3 extends over 15 amino acids. CDR3 coding DNA: TGTGCCAGCAGCATCAGGGGTCTTGTTCAAGAGACCCAGTACTTC. Amino acid sequence: CASSIRGLVQETQYF.

This clone has more than one count but fewer than ten. The chain employs TRBV15 and TRBJ1-6; the match to TRBD1 covers 8 bases. The CDR3 is 15 amino acids. Germline V gene data show CDR1 as LNHNV and CDR2 as YYDKDF (reference sequence). Trimming cost V 2 bases and J 13 bases; bases outside gene matches: 10. CDR3 nucleotides: TGTGCCACCAGCAGACAGACAGGGGCCACCGGCCCCCTCCACTTT. Its translation is CATSRQTGATGPLHF.

The V call is TRBV19, the J call TRBJ1-6; 7 positions agree with TRBD1. CDR1 and CDR2 (germline): LNHDA, SQIVND (reference sequence). This CDR3 spans 15 amino acids. After removal of 7 bases from V and 6 bases from J, the junction contained 9 bases not matched to a gene. The CDR3: CASTTDGTVNSPLHF. In DNA, the CDR3 is TGTGCCAGTACCACCGATGGGACAGTTAATTCACCCCTCCACTTT.

This clone appeared a few times. This chain connects TRBV3-1 (or the pseudogene TRBV3-2) to TRBJ2-7, with D unclear. Looked up from germline, CDR1 is LGHDT and CDR2 is YNNKEL (reference sequence). V lost 0 bases and J lost 3, with 12 bases in between. The CDR3 length is 15 residues. The CDR3 bases are TGTGCCAGCAGCCAAGATCCTAGTCCCAGCTACGAGCAGTACTTC. Encoded protein: CASSQDPSPSYEQYF.

The chain carries TRBV5-1 and TRBJ2-1, with 9 bases identical to TRBD1. The CDR3 runs 14 residues. Germline assignment: CDR1 SGHRS and CDR2 YFSETQ. V lost 4 bases to trimming and J lost 5 bases; unmatched junction nucleotides: 4. The CDR3 sequence is CASSTDRGHNEQFF. The CDR3 nucleotides are TGCGCCAGCAGCACGGACAGGGGCCACAATGAGCAGTTCTTC.

The chain has TRBV6-5 and TRBJ2-7; D may be TRBD1 (5 bases). Trimming took 7 bases from V and 2 from J, leaving 12 bases between them. The germline V gene encodes CDR1 MNHEY and CDR2 SVGAGI. This CDR3 contains 13 residues. This CDR3 is CASTPAGTYEQYF. The CDR3, as DNA: TGTGCCAGCACCCCCGCAGGGACCTACGAGCAGTACTTC.

This clone was seen just once. The V call is TRBV6-5, the J call TRBJ2-7; 8 bases line up with TRBD2. Germline V gene sequence: CDR1 MNHEY, CDR2 SVGAGI. V dropped 9 bases and J dropped 2; count of bases not matched to a gene: 12. The CDR3 is 15 residues long. CDR3 sequence: CASMFPGLGTYEQYF. In nucleotides, the CDR3 is TGTGCCAGTATGTTTCCGGGACTAGGGACCTACGAGCAGTACTTC.

The chain carries TRBV5-1 and TRBJ1-5; no clear D. Germline loops: CDR1 SGHRS, CDR2 YFSETQ. CDR3 size: 14 residues. Trimming took off 4 bases at V and 5 bases at J, with 13 bases between the two ends. The CDR3 DNA reads as TGCGCCAGCAGCCCAGACACTTTCGATCAGCCCCAGCATTTT. This gives the protein CASSPDTFDQPQHF.

This clone was observed once. The chain recombines TRBV7-9 with TRBJ2-1; no definite D call. This CDR3 region has 11 residues. V was shortened by 4 bases and J by 10 bases, with 8 bases between the two germline ends. Germline assignment: CDR1 SEHNR and CDR2 FQNEAQ (reference sequence). The CDR3 loop reads CASSSLAEQFF. The DNA of the CDR3 is TGTGCCAGCAGCTCTCTGGCAGAGCAGTTCTTC.